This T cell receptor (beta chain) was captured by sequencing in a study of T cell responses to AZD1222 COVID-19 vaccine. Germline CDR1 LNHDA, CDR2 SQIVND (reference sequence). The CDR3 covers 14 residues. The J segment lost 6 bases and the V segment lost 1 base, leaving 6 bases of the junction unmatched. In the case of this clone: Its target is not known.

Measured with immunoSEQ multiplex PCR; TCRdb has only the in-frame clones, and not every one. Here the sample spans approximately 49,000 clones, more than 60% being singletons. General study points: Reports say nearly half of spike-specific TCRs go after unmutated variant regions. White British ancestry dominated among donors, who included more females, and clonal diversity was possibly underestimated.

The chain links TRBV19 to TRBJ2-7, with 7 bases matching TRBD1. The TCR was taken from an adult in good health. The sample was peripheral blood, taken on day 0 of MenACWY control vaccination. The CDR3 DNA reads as TGTGCCAGTAGTATAGCCGACAGGGTTGGCGAGCAGTACTTC. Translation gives CASSIADRVGEQYF.